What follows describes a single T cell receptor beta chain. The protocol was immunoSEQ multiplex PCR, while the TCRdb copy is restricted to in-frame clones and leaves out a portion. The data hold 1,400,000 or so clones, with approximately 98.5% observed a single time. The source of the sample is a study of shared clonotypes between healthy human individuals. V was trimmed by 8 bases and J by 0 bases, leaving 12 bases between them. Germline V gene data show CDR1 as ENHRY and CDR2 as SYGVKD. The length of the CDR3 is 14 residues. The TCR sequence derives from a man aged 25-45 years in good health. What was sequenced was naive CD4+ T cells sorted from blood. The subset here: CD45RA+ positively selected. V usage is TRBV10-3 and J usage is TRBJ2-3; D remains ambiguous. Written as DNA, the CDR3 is TGTGCCATCCGCCCAAAAACTAGCACAGATACGCAGTATTTT. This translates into CAIRPKTSTDTQYF.